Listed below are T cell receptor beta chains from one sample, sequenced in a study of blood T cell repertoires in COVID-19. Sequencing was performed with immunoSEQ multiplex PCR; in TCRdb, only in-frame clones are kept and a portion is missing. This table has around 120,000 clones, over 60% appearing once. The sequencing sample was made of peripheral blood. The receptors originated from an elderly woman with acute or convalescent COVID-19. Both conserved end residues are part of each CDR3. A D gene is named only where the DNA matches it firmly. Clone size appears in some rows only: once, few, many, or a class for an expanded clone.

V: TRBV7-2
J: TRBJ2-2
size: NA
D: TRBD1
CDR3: CASSFPGTGSPGELFF
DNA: TGTGCCAGCAGCTTCCCCGGGACAGGGAGTCCCGGGGAGCTGTTTTTT

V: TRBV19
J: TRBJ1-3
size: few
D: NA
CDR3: CASSIDAGASGNTIYF
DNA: TGTGCCAGTAGTATAGATGCAGGCGCCTCTGGAAACACCATATATTTT

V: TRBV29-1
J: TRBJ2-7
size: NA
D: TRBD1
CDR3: CSVFDRDSYEQYF
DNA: TGCAGCGTGTTTGACAGGGACTCCTACGAGCAGTACTTC

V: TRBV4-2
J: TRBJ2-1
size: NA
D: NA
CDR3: CASSSQTSSYNEQFF
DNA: TGTGCCAGCAGCTCCCAGACTAGTTCCTACAATGAGCAGTTCTTC

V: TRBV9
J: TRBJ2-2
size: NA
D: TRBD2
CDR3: CASSALAPRTGELFF
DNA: TGTGCCAGCAGCGCACTAGCGCCCCGCACCGGGGAGCTGTTTTTT

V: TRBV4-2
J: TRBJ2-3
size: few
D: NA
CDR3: CASSQDNGGNTDTQYF
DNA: TGTGCCAGCAGCCAAGATAACGGGGGAAACACAGATACGCAGTATTTT

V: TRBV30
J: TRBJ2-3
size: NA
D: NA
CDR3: CAWSVQGFRDTQYF
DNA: TGTGCCTGGAGTGTACAGGGTTTCAGAGATACGCAGTATTTT

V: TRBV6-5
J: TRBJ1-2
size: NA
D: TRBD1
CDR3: CASTKTGGIYGYTF
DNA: TGTGCCAGCACAAAAACAGGGGGAATCTATGGCTACACCTTC

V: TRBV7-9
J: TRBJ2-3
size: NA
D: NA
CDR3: CASSLGLESTDTQYF
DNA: TGTGCCAGCAGCTTAGGACTCGAGAGCACAGATACGCAGTATTTT

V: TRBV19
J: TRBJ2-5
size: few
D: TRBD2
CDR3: CASSGGLAGVQETQYF
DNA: TGTGCCAGTAGTGGGGGACTAGCGGGTGTACAAGAGACCCAGTACTTC

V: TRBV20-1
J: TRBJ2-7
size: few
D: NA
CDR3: CSASSSAVEQYF
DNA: TGCAGTGCTAGTAGTTCTGCGGTCGAGCAGTACTTC

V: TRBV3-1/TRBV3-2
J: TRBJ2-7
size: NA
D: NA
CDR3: CASSQGAGSEQYF
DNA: TGTGCCAGCAGCCAAGGGGCGGGGTCCGAGCAGTACTTC

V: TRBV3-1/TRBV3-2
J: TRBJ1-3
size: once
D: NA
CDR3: CASSLSYSGNTIYF
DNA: TGTGCCAGCAGCCTTTCCTACTCTGGAAACACCATATATTTT

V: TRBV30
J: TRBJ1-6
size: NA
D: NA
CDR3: CAWSLGELLHF
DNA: TGTGCCTGGAGTTTGGGAGAGCTCCTCCACTTT

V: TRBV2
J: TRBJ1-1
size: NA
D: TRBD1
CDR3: CASTYRTGDTEAFF
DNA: TGTGCCAGCACATACAGGACAGGGGACACTGAAGCTTTCTTT

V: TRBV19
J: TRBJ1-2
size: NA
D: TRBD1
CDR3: CASRQGQGEGYTF
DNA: TGTGCCAGTAGGCAGGGACAGGGCGAGGGCTACACCTTC

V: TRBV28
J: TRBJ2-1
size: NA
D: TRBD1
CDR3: CASSRQGVYNEQFF
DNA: TGTGCCAGCAGCCGACAGGGAGTATACAATGAGCAGTTCTTC

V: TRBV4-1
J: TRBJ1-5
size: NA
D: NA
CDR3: CASSQTGDQPQHF
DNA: TGCGCCAGCAGCCAGACAGGAGATCAGCCCCAGCATTTT

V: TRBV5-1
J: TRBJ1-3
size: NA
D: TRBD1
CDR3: CASSALNPTGPGNTIYF
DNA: TGCGCCAGCAGCGCTTTGAACCCGACAGGGCCTGGAAACACCATATATTTT

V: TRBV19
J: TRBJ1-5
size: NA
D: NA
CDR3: CASSISRDQPQHF
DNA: TGTGCCAGTAGTATATCCAGGGATCAGCCCCAGCATTTT

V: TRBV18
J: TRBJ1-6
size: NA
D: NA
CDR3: CASSLAESSYNSPLHF
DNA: TGTGCCAGCTCACTCGCCGAGAGCTCCTATAATTCACCCCTCCACTTT

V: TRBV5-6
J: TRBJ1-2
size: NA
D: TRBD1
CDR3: CASSLGQGDGYTF
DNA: TGTGCCAGCAGCTTGGGACAGGGAGATGGCTACACCTTC

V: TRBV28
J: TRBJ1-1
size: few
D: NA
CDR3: CASSLRGKNTEAFF
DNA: TGTGCCAGCAGTTTAAGGGGGAAGAACACTGAAGCTTTCTTT

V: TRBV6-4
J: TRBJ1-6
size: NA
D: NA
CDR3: CASSASTYGSPLHF
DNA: TGTGCCAGCAGTGCCTCTACTTATGGTTCACCCCTCCACTTT

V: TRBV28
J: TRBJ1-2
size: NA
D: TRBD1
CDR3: CASSFTSTGGRGYTF
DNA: TGTGCCAGCAGTTTCACCTCGACAGGGGGTAGGGGCTACACCTTC

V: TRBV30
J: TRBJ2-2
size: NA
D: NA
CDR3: CAWSSGNTGELFF
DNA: TGTGCCTGGAGTAGCGGGAACACCGGGGAGCTGTTTTTT

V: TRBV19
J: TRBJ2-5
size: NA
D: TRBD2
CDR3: CASSNLAGGQETQYF
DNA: TGTGCCAGTAGTAACCTAGCGGGGGGACAAGAGACCCAGTACTTC

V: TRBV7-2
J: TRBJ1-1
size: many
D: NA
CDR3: CASRALLNTEAFF
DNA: TGTGCCAGCAGAGCCCTCTTGAACACTGAAGCTTTCTTT

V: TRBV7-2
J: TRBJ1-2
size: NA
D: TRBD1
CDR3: CASSPTGGNYGYTF
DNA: TGTGCCAGCAGCCCGACAGGGGGAAACTATGGCTACACCTTC

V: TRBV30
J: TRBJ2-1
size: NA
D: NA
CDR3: CAWDRQGGVNEQFF
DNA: TGTGCCTGGGATAGGCAAGGAGGGGTCAATGAGCAGTTCTTC

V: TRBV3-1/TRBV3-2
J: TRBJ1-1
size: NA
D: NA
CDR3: CASSQGIRGNTEAFF
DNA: TGTGCCAGCAGCCAAGGAATCAGGGGCAACACTGAAGCTTTCTTT

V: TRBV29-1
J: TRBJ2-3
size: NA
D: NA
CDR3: CSVEGGATDTQYF
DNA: TGCAGCGTTGAGGGGGGTGCCACAGATACGCAGTATTTT

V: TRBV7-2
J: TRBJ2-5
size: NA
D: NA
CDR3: CASSRGFQETQYF
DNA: TGTGCCAGCAGCCGGGGTTTCCAAGAGACCCAGTACTTC

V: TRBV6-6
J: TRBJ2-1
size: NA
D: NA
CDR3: CASSHSPGTGHNEQFF
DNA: TGTGCCAGCAGTCACTCCCCAGGGACTGGCCACAATGAGCAGTTCTTC

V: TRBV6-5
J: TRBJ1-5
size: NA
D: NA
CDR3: CASSYGGAGNQPQHF
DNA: TGTGCCAGCAGTTACGGTGGGGCCGGCAATCAGCCCCAGCATTTT

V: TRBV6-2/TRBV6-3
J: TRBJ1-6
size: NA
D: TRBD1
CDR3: CASSDLQGFPLHF
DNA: TGTGCCAGCAGTGATTTACAGGGGTTCCCCCTCCACTTT

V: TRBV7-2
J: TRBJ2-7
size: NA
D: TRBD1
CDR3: CASSLALTGGPYEQYF
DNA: TGTGCCAGCAGCTTAGCTCTGACAGGGGGCCCCTACGAGCAGTACTTC

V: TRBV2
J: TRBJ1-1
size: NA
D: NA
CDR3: CASSTGPGTEAFF
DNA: TGTGCCAGCAGTACAGGGCCGGGCACTGAAGCTTTCTTT

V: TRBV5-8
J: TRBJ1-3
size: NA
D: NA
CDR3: CASSPRWGQTGNTIYF
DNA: TGTGCCAGCAGCCCAAGGTGGGGGCAGACTGGAAACACCATATATTTT

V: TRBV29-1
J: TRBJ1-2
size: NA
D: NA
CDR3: CSVERQYGYTF
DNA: TGCAGCGTTGAGCGGCAGTATGGCTACACCTTC

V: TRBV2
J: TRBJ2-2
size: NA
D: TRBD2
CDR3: CASKESSGRAGELFF
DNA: TGTGCCAGCAAGGAGAGTAGCGGGAGGGCCGGGGAGCTGTTTTTT

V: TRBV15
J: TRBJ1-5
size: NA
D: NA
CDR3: CATSRDVGNSNQPQHF
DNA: TGTGCCACCAGCAGAGATGTGGGCAATAGCAATCAGCCCCAGCATTTT

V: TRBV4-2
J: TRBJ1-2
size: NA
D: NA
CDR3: CASSQEGQGYSGYTF
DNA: TGTGCCAGCAGCCAAGAAGGTCAGGGATATTCTGGCTACACCTTC

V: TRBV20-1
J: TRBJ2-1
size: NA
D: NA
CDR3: CSAQLVAEQFF
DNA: TGCAGTGCTCAACTAGTCGCGGAGCAGTTCTTC

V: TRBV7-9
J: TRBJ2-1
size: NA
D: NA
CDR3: CASSWTGGSGRARGEQFF
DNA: TGTGCCAGCAGCTGGACAGGGGGTAGCGGGAGGGCCCGGGGTGAGCAGTTCTTC

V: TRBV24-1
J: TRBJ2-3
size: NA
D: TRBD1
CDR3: CATSDPGQGTDTQYF
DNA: TGTGCCACCAGTGATCCGGGACAGGGTACAGATACGCAGTATTTT

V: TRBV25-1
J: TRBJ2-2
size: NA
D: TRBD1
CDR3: CASSEQGADTGELFF
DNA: TGTGCCAGCAGTGAACAGGGGGCGGACACCGGGGAGCTGTTTTTT

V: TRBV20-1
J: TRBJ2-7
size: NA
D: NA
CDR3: CSAREKSQQYF
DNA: TGCAGTGCTAGAGAAAAAAGCCAGCAGTACTTC

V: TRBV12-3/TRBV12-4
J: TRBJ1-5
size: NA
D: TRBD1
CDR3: CASSFGTGQPQHF
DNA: TGTGCCAGCAGTTTTGGGACAGGGCAGCCCCAGCATTTT

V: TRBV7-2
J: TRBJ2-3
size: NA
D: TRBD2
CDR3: CASSFTPAGGSDTQYF
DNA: TGTGCCAGCAGCTTCACCCCGGCGGGAGGATCGGATACGCAGTATTTT